This T cell receptor (beta chain) was documented in a study of technical replicates of blood from a few donors. The repertoire was sequenced with immunoSEQ multiplex PCR; TCRdb's copy has only in-frame clones and lacks some. The sample consists of about 53,000 clones, 70% to 90% of them appearing once. The CDR3 has 14 residues. The V segment lost 5 bases and the J segment 2 bases; nucleotides outside the gene matches: 3. Per germline, CDR1 SGHNT and CDR2 YENEEA. The sequencing sample was made of PBMCs. This TCR came from a human donor in good health. Some clones in this sample may be carry-over from other donors' samples. The V and J genes are TRBV11-3 and TRBJ2-3; 8 bases align to TRBD2. Here the CDR3 DNA reads TGTGCCAGCAGCCGGGGGGGGATCACAGATACGCAGTATTTT. Protein: CASSRGGITDTQYF.